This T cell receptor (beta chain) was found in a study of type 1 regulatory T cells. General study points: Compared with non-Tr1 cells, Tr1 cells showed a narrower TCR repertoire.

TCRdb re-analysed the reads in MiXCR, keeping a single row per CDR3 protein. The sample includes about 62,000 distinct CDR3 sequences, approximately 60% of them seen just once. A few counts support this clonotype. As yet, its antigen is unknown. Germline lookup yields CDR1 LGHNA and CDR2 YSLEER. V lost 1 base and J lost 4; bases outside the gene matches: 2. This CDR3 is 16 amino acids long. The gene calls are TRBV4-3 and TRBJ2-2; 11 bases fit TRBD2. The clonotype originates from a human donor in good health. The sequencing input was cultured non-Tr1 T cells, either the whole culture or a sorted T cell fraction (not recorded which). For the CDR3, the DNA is TGCGCCAGCAGCCAAGTACTAGCGGGAGTCACCGGGGAGCTGTTTTTT. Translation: CASSQVLAGVTGELFF.